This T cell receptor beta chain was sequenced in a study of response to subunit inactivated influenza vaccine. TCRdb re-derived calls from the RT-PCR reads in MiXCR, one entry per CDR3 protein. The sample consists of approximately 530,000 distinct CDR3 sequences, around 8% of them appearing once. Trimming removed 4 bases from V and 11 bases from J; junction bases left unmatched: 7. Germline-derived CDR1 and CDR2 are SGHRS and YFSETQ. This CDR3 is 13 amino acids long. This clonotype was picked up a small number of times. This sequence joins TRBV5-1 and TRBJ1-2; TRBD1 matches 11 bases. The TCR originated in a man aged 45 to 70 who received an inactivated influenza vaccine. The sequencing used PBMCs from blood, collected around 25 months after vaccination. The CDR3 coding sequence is TGCGCCAGCAGCCGGGGACAGGGGGATCCTTACACCTTC. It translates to CASSRGQGDPYTF.